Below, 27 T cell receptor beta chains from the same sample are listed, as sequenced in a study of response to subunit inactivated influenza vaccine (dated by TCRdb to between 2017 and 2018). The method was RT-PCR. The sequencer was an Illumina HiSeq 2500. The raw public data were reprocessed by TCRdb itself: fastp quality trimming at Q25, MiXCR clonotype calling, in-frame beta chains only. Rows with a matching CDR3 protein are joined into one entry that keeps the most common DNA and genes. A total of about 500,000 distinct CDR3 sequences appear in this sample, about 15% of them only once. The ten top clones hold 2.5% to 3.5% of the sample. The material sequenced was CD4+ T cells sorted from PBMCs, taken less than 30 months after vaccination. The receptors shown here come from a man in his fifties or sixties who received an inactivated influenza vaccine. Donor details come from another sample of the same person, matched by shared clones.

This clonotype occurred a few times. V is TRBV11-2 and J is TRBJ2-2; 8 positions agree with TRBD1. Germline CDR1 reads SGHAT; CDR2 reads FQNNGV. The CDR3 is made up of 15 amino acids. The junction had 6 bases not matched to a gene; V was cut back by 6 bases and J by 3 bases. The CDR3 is CASRFRGRDTGELFF. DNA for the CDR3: TGTGCCAGCAGGTTCAGGGGGCGAGACACCGGGGAGCTGTTTTTT.

CDR3 region: CATEDVPGAGELFF. The CDR3 DNA reads TGTGCCACCGAGGATGTGCCGGGCGCCGGGGAGCTGTTTTTT. V is TRBV5-5 and J is TRBJ2-2; D not certain. With 9 bases removed from V and 6 bases from J, the gap between germline ends came to 18 bases. The CDR3 runs 14 residues. The germline CDR1 and CDR2 sequences are SGHKS and YYEKEE (reference sequence).

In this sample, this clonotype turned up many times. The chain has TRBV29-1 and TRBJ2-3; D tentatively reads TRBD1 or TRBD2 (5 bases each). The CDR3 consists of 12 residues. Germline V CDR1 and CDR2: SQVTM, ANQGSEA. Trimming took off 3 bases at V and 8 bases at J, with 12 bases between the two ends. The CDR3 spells CSVDTGEGTQYF. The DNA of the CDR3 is TGCAGCGTTGATACAGGAGAGGGTACGCAGTATTTT.

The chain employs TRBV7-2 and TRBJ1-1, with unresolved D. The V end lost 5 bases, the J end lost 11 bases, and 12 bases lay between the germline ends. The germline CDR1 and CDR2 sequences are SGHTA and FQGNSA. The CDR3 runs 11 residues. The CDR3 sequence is CASSLTAMAFF. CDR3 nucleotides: TGTGCCAGCAGCCTGACGGCTATGGCTTTCTTT.

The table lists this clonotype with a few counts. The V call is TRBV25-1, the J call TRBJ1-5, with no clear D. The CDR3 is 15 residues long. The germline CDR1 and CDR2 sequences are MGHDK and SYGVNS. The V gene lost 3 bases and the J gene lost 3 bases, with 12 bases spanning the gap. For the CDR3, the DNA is TGTGCCAGCAGTGACGGTAGACACATCAATCAGCCCCAGCATTTT. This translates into CASSDGRHINQPQHF.

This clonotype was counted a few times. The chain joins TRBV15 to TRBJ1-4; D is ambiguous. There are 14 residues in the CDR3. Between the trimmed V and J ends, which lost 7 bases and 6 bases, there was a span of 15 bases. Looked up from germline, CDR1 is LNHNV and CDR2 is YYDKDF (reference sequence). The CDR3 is CATTKRVLDEKLFF. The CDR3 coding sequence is TGTGCCACCACGAAGAGGGTGTTGGATGAAAAACTGTTTTTT.

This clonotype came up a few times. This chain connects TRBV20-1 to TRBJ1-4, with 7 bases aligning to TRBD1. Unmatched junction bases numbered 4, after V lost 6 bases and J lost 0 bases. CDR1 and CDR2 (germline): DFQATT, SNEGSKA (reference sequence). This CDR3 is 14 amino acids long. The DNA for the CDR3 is TGCAGTGCATACGACAGGGCAACTAATGAAAAACTGTTTTTT. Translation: CSAYDRATNEKLFF.

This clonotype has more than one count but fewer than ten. The CDR3 coding sequence is TGTGCCAGTAGTATTAGGGACAGGGCGAAATACAATGAGCAGTTCTTC. Translated, it gives CASSIRDRAKYNEQFF. This chain joins TRBV19 and TRBJ2-1; TRBD1 matches 9 bases. The V segment lost 3 bases and the J segment 4 bases; nucleotides outside the gene matches: 7. In germline, CDR1 is LNHDA, CDR2 SQIVND (reference sequence). The CDR3 runs to 16 residues.

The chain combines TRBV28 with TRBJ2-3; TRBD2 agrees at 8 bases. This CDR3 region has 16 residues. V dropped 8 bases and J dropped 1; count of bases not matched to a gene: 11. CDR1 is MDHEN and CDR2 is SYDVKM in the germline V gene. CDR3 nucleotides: TGTGCCAGCGACCGGGAGGGCCGAGCTCGCACAGATACGCAGTATTTT. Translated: CASDREGRARTDTQYF.

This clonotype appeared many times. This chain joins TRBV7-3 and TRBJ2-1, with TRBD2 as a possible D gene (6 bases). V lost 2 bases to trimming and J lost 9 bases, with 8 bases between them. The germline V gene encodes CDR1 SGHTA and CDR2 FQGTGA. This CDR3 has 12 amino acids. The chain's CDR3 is CASSLRGGEQFF. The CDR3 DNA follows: TGTGCCAGCAGCTTACGGGGAGGTGAGCAGTTCTTC.

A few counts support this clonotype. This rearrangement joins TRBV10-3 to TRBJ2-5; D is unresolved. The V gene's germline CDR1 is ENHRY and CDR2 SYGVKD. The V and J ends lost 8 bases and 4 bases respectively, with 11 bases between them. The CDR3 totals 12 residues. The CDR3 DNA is TGTGCCATCGCCCGCGGCGGAGAGACCCAGTACTTC. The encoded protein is CAIARGGETQYF.

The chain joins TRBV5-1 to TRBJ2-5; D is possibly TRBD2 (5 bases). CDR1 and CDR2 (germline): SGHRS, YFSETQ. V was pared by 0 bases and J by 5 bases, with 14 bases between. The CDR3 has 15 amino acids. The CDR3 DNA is TGCGCCAGCAGCTTGGAGGTGAGAAGGGAGGAGACCCAGTACTTC. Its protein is CASSLEVRREETQYF.

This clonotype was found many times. The CDR3 nucleotides are TGTGCCAGCACCCAGGGTTCCTATAATTCACCCCTCCACTTT. As protein: CASTQGSYNSPLHF. The chain recombines TRBV9 with TRBJ1-6; tentative D call: TRBD1 (5 bases). The germline V gene encodes CDR1 SGDLS and CDR2 YYNGEE. V was clipped by 6 bases and J by 1 base, with 8 bases between them. The CDR3 has 14 residues.

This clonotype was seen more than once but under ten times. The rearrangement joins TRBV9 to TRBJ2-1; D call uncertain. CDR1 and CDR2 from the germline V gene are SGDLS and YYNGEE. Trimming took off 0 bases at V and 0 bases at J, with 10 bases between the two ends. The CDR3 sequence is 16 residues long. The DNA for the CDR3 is TGTGCCAGCAGCGTAGGAAGCTCATACTCCTACAATGAGCAGTTCTTC. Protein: CASSVGSSYSYNEQFF.

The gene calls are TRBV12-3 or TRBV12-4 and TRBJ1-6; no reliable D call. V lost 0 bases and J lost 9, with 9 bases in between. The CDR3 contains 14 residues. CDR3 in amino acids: CASSLAVIGSPLHF. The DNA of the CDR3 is TGTGCCAGCAGTTTAGCGGTGATCGGTTCACCCCTCCACTTT.

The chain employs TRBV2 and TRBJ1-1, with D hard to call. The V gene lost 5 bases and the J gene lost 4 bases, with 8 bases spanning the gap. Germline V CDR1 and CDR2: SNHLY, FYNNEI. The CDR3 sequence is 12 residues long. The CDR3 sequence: CASSTLSTEAFF. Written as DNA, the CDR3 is TGTGCCAGCAGTACGTTGAGCACTGAAGCTTTCTTT.

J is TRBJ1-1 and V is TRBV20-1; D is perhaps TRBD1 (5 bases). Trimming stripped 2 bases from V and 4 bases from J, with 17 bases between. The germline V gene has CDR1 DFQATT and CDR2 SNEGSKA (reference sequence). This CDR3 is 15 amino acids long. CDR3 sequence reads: CSARRPQGGGTEAFF. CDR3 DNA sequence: TGCAGTGCTAGACGACCCCAGGGTGGAGGCACTGAAGCTTTCTTT.

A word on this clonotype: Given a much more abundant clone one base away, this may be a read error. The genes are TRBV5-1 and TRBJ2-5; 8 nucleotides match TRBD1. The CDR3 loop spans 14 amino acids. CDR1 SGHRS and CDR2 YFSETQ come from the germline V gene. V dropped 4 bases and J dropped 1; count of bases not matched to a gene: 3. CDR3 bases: TGCGCCAGCAGCCATGGACAGGGCCAAGAGACCCAGTACTTC. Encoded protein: CASSHGQGQETQYF.

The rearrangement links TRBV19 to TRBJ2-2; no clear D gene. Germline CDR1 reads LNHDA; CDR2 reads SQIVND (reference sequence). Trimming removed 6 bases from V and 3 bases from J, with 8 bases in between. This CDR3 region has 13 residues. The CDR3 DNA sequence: TGTGCCAGTAGAAGTGTTTACACCGGGGAGCTGTTTTTT. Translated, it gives CASRSVYTGELFF.

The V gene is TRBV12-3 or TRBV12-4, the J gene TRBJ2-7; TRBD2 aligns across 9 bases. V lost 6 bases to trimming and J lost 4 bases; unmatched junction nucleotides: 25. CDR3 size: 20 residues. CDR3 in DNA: TGTGCCAGCAGCGTGCTGCCCTGGGCTAGCGGGACCCAAGGGATTTACGAGCAGTACTTC. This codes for CASSVLPWASGTQGIYEQYF.

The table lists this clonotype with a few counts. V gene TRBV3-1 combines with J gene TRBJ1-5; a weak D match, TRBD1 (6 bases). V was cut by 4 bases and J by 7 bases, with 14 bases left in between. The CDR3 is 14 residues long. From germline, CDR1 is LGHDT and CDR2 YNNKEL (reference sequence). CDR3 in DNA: TGTGCCAGCAGCCCTAGGGGGTTGGGGCAGCCCCAGCATTTT. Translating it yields CASSPRGLGQPQHF.

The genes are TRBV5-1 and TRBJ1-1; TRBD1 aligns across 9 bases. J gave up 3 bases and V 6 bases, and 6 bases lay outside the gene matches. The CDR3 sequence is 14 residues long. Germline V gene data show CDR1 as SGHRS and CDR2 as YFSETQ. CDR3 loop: CASNKDRGDTEAFF. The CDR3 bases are TGCGCCAGCAACAAGGACAGGGGAGACACTGAAGCTTTCTTT.

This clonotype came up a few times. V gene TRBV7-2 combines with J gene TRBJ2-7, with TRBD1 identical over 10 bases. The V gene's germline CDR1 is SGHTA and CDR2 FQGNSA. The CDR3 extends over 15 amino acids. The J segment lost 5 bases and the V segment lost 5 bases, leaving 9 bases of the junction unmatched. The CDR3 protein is CASSPRTGGTNEQYF. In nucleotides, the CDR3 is TGTGCCAGCAGCCCTAGGACAGGGGGAACCAACGAGCAGTACTTC. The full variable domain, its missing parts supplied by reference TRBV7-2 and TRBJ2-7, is GAGVSQSPSNKVTEKGKDVELRCDPISGHTALYWYRQSLGQGLEFLIYFQGNSAPDKSGLPSDRFSAERTGGSVSTLTIQRTQQEDSAVYLCASSPRTGGTNEQYFGPGTRLTVT.

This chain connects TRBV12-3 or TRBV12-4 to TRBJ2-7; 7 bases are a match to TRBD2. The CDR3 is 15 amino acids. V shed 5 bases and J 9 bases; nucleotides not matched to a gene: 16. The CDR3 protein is CASSNTGGQGGGQYF. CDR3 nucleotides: TGTGCCAGCAGTAACACTGGGGGTCAGGGCGGGGGGCAGTACTTC.

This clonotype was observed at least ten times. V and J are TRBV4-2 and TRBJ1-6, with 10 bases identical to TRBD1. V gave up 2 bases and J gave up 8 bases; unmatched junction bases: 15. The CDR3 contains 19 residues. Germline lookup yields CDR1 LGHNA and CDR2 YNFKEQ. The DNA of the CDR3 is TGTGCCAGCAGCCAACGCCTCCGGGACAGGGGTTCTCGGGATTCACCCCTCCACTTT. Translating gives CASSQRLRDRGSRDSPLHF.

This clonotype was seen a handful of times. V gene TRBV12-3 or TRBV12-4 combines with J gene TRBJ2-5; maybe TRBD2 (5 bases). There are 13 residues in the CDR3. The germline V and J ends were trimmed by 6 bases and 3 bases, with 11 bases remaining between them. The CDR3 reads CASRIFGKETQYF. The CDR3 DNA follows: TGTGCCAGCAGAATTTTCGGGAAAGAGACCCAGTACTTC.

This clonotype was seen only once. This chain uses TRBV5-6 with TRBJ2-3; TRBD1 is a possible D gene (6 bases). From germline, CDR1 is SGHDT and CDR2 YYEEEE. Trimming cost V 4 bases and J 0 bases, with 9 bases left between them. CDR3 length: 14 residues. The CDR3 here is CASSPGVSTDTQYF. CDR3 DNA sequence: TGTGCCAGCAGCCCAGGGGTTAGCACAGATACGCAGTATTTT.